The 21 T cell receptor beta chains below were found in one sample sequenced in a study of blood T cells in healthy people across ages. For the second PCR, which ran for roughly 7 to 11 cycles, a sample-barcoded 5' primer and a J-beta primer mix were used. TCRdb used MiXCR to reprocess the 5' RACE reads, holding one entry per CDR3 protein. The sample has hundreds of thousands of distinct CDR3 sequences; roughly 30% are singletons. The sequencing input was blood. The receptors were gathered from a woman at least 80 years old in good health.

In this sample, this clonotype turned up many times. The chain couples TRBV20-1 to TRBJ1-4; the match to TRBD1 covers 11 bases. After removal of 6 bases from V and 7 bases from J, the junction contained 7 bases not matched to a gene. The germline gives CDR1 DFQATT, CDR2 SNEGSKA (reference sequence). This CDR3 has 14 residues. CDR3 region: CSAPDRGRGEKLFF. CDR3 in DNA: TGCAGTGCCCCGGACAGGGGGCGGGGTGAAAAACTGTTTTTT.

This clonotype has just a few counts. V and J are TRBV11-2 and TRBJ1-6; the D gene is possibly TRBD1 (6 bases). The V end was cut by 5 bases, the J end by 6 bases, with 8 bases between. The CDR3 is 13 amino acids. Looked up from germline, CDR1 is SGHAT and CDR2 is FQNNGV. The CDR3 region has the DNA TGTGCCAGCAGCACAGGGTCTAATTCACCCCTCCACTTT. Translated: CASSTGSNSPLHF.

This sequence joins TRBV5-4 and TRBJ2-5; 14 bases match TRBD2. The CDR3 totals 17 residues. Germline V lookup: CDR1 SGHNT, CDR2 YYREEE (reference sequence). V dropped 4 bases and J dropped 3; count of bases not matched to a gene: 8. The CDR3 spells CASSPTGTSGGKETQYF. CDR3 nucleotide sequence: TGTGCCAGCAGCCCGACCGGGACTAGCGGGGGAAAAGAGACCCAGTACTTC. Filled out from reference TRBV5-4 and TRBJ2-5, the complete variable domain reads ETGVTQSPTHLIKTRGQQVTLRCSSQSGHNTVSWYQQALGQGPQFIFQYYREEENGRGNFPPRFSGLQFPNYSSELNVNALELDDSALYLCASSPTGTSGGKETQYFGPGTRLLVL.

This clonotype was detected many times. This chain joins TRBV7-2 and TRBJ2-3; TRBD2 matches 9 bases. CDR1 is SGHTA and CDR2 is FQGNSA in the germline V gene. Trimming removed 6 bases from V and 4 bases from J; junction bases left unmatched: 8. The CDR3 length is 15 residues. CDR3 in amino acids: CASSPFSGGADTQYF. The CDR3 nucleotides read TGTGCCAGCAGTCCGTTTAGCGGGGGTGCAGATACGCAGTATTTT.

Comment on this clonotype: In this CDR3 the conserved last residue, phenylalanine or tryptophan, is missing, so a read error is likely. The rearrangement joins TRBV7-9 to TRBJ2-1; 7 bases align to TRBD1. The length of the CDR3 is 14 residues. The V gene's germline CDR1 is SEHNR and CDR2 FQNEAQ (reference sequence). The CDR3 DNA reads as TGTGCCGGCAGCCCAGGGGGCTCCTACAATGAGCAGTTCGTC. Translated: CAGSPGGSYNEQFV.

The V gene is TRBV7-9, the J gene TRBJ1-1; D unclear. CDR3 length: 14 residues. Germline assignment: CDR1 SEHNR and CDR2 FQNEAQ (reference sequence). V was trimmed by 5 bases and J by 4 bases, leaving 14 bases between them. The CDR3 protein is CASSALTVSTEAFF. The CDR3 DNA reads as TGTGCCAGCAGCGCCCTTACAGTGAGCACTGAAGCTTTCTTT.

In its sample, this clonotype was seen many times. The chain couples TRBV7-9 to TRBJ2-5, with TRBD2 identical over 11 bases. CDR3 length equals 14 residues. The V gene end was trimmed by 3 bases and the J gene end by 4 bases; junction bases not matched to a gene: 1. Germline CDR1 is SEHNR and CDR2 is FQNEAQ (reference sequence). DNA of the CDR3: TGTGCCAGCAGCTTGACTAGCGGGGCAGAGACCCAGTACTTC. Its protein product is CASSLTSGAETQYF.

This clonotype was seen repeatedly, ten times or more. The rearrangement links TRBV20-1 to TRBJ2-5; tentatively, D is TRBD1 or TRBD2 (5 bases each). The V gene lost 0 bases and the J gene lost 5 bases, with 13 bases spanning the gap. The length of the CDR3 is 14 residues. Germline lookup yields CDR1 DFQATT and CDR2 SNEGSKA (reference sequence). Here the CDR3 DNA reads TGCAGTGCTAGAGATCCGGCAGGGAGCGAGACCCAGTACTTC. It encodes CSARDPAGSETQYF.

As for this clonotype: This could be a read error, since a much larger clone is one nucleotide away. The chain couples TRBV20-1 to TRBJ1-2; the match to TRBD1 covers 7 bases. The V and J ends lost 3 bases and 5 bases, in that order; junction bases with no gene match: 6. CDR3 length: 13 amino acids. Germline V CDR1 and CDR2: DFQATT, SNEGSKA (reference sequence). CDR3: CSARTETGYGYTF. The CDR3 DNA reads TGCAGTGCTAGGACCGAGACAGGGTATGGCTACACCTTC.

The chain is built from TRBV7-8 and TRBJ1-5; D may be TRBD1 (5 bases). The V gene lost 3 bases and the J gene lost 0 bases, with 21 bases spanning the gap. The CDR3 loop spans 19 amino acids. The V gene's germline CDR1 is SGHVS and CDR2 FQNEAQ. CDR3 bases: TGTGCCAGCAGCTTCGGTAGATTCCGGGACGGCTATAGCAATCAGCCCCAGCATTTT. Amino acid sequence: CASSFGRFRDGYSNQPQHF.

This chain links TRBV9 with TRBJ2-5, with D unclear. This CDR3 is built from 16 residues. Germline V CDR1 and CDR2: SGDLS, YYNGEE. Trimming left V 0 bases short and J 4 bases short, with 16 bases between. Here the CDR3 reads CASSVGIEDVLETQYF. CDR3 sequence (DNA): TGTGCCAGCAGCGTAGGAATAGAGGACGTCCTAGAGACCCAGTACTTC.

This clonotype was seen many times. The chain uses TRBV20-1 and TRBJ2-7; 7 bases match TRBD2. Per the germline V gene, CDR1 is DFQATT and CDR2 is SNEGSKA (reference sequence). This CDR3 has 13 residues. The V gene end was trimmed by 5 bases and the J gene end by 2 bases; junction bases not matched to a gene: 6. The CDR3 spells CSARNRGAYEQYF. CDR3 in DNA: TGCAGTGCTCGGAACCGGGGGGCCTACGAGCAGTACTTC.

There are many counts of this clonotype. J is TRBJ2-7 and V is TRBV7-2; 7 positions match TRBD2. The CDR3 totals 14 residues. With 5 bases clipped from V and 3 bases from J, the junction kept 7 bases outside the gene matches. CDR1 and CDR2 (germline): SGHTA, FQGNSA. CDR3 bases: TGTGCCAGCAGCGTACAGCGGGGATTCTACGAGCAGTACTTC. This gives the protein CASSVQRGFYEQYF.

This clonotype has only a few counts. This may stem from a read error, because a much larger clone lies one nucleotide away. This sequence joins TRBV5-1 and TRBJ2-3; D gene uncertain. The CDR3 is 14 amino acids. CDR1 is SGHRS, CDR2 YFSETQ, per germline. The V end lost 3 bases, the J end lost 3 bases, and 11 bases lay between the germline ends. DNA of the CDR3: TGCGCCAGCAGCTGGAATGGGTATACAGATACGCAGTATTTT. It codes for CASSWNGYTDTQYF.

A note on this clonotype: At one end, the junction sequence differs from germline, possibly due to a read error. The chain joins TRBV20-1 to TRBJ1-3; D call uncertain. This CDR3 contains 14 residues. The germline V gene encodes CDR1 DFQATT and CDR2 SNEGSKA (reference sequence). Here the CDR3 reads CSAEPRSSGNTVYF. The CDR3 bases are TGCAGTGCGGAGCCAAGGAGCTCTGGAAACACCGTATATTTT.

This clonotype was counted a few times. The CDR3 coding sequence is TGTGCCAGCAGTGGCTCCCCGGGACAGCGCCAGCCCCAGCATTTT. This gives the protein CASSGSPGQRQPQHF. This chain links TRBV6-1 with TRBJ1-5; TRBD1 agrees at 7 bases. V lost 4 bases, J lost 7 bases, and 10 bases stayed unmatched. The CDR3 length is 15 residues. Germline values: CDR1 MNHNS, CDR2 SASEGT.

This clonotype was seen only once. The chain links TRBV6-2 or TRBV6-3 to TRBJ2-1, with D unresolved. Per germline, CDR1 MNHEY and CDR2 SVGEGT. The CDR3 spans 13 residues. The V and J ends lost 6 bases and 13 bases respectively, with 19 bases between them. CDR3 residues: CASRYTIQETQFF. The CDR3 DNA sequence: TGTGCCAGCAGGTACACGATTCAAGAGACCCAGTTCTTC.

This clonotype came up a few times. The chain couples TRBV18 to TRBJ2-1; 9 bases match TRBD2. CDR1 and CDR2 (germline): KGHSH, LQKENI. The CDR3 sequence is 17 residues long. The V gene end was trimmed by 2 bases and the J gene end by 7 bases; junction bases not matched to a gene: 12. CDR3 DNA: TGTGCCAGCTCACCAATTCCCCCAGCGGGGGGAAGAAATGAGCAGTTCTTC. The encoded protein is CASSPIPPAGGRNEQFF.

This clonotype was picked up many times. The CDR3 bases are TGTGCCAGCAGCTTAGTTGGCATGAGAGGCGCTAATGAAAAACTGTTTTTT. It specifies CASSLVGMRGANEKLFF. V usage is TRBV7-9 and J usage is TRBJ1-4; D gene ambiguous. Germline CDR1 SEHNR, CDR2 FQNEAQ (reference sequence). This CDR3 has 17 residues. V lost 1 base to trimming and J lost 3 bases, with 15 bases between them.

The chain is built from TRBV7-6 and TRBJ2-1; D is tentatively TRBD1 or TRBD2 (5 bases each). The CDR3 is made up of 15 amino acids. V lost 5 bases and J 2 bases, leaving 13 bases between the germline ends. In germline, CDR1 is SGHVS, CDR2 FNYEAQ. The CDR3 loop is CASSPEGPPYNEQFF. CDR3 DNA sequence: TGTGCCAGCAGCCCAGAGGGGCCGCCCTACAATGAGCAGTTCTTC.

For this clonotype: Possible read error: a much larger clone is one base away. The V call is TRBV7-2, the J call TRBJ2-3, with 12 bases matching TRBD2. The ends lost 5 bases at V and 5 bases at J; junction bases unmatched: 14. The CDR3 has 18 amino acids. From germline, CDR1 is SGHTA and CDR2 FQGNSA. The CDR3 DNA is TGTGCCAGCAGCCTCATACCGCCTAGCGGGGGGGTTGGAGATACGCAGTATTTT. Protein sequence: CASSLIPPSGGVGDTQYF.